This TCR beta chain was documented in a study of blood T cell repertoires in COVID-19. Trimming left V 4 bases short and J 1 base short, with 11 bases between. The CDR3 is made up of 14 amino acids. Germline CDR1 and CDR2: SGHRS and YFSETQ. About this clone itself: Other DNA sequences from this sample encode an identical CDR3 as well.

Only in-frame clones appear in the TCRdb table, and some are missing; sequencing was by immunoSEQ multiplex PCR. Among about 160,000 clones listed, over 60% were seen once. The sequenced sample was peripheral blood. This chain links TRBV5-1 with TRBJ1-1; possibly TRBD1 for D (5 bases). This clonotype was obtained from a man aged 55 to 70 with acute or convalescent COVID-19. This chain's CDR3 is CASSTQGKNTEAFF. The CDR3 coding sequence is TGCGCCAGCAGCACGCAGGGAAAGAACACTGAAGCTTTCTTT.